Shown below are 17 T cell receptor beta chains from a single sample sequenced in a study of blood T cell repertoires in COVID-19. Assay: immunoSEQ multiplex PCR; the TCRdb copy retains only in-frame clones and omits some. This table holds about 120,000 clones, about 85% found once. The sequenced sample was peripheral blood. The receptors were sampled from a man between 60 and 70 years old with acute or convalescent COVID-19.

In this sample, this clone turned up a few times. The J gene is TRBJ1-2, the V gene TRBV7-2, with TRBD1 matching over 8 bases. In germline, CDR1 is SGHTA, CDR2 FQGNSA. Germline trimming cut 6 bases from V and 4 bases from J; bases unmatched to any gene: 10. The CDR3 consists of 15 residues. The CDR3 bases are TGTGCCAGCAGTCCCCGGGACAGGCTACTCTATGGCTACACCTTC. It translates to CASSPRDRLLYGYTF. The whole variable domain, remainder taken from reference TRBV7-2 and TRBJ1-2, is GAGVSQSPSNKVTEKGKDVELRCDPISGHTALYWYRQSLGQGLEFLIYFQGNSAPDKSGLPSDRFSAERTGGSVSTLTIQRTQQEDSAVYLCASSPRDRLLYGYTFGSGTRLTVV.

The V and J genes are TRBV18 and TRBJ2-1; 9 bases are shared with TRBD1. The J segment lost 9 bases and the V segment lost 6 bases, leaving 6 bases of the junction unmatched. Germline lookup yields CDR1 KGHSH and CDR2 LQKENI. The CDR3 is 13 amino acids. The CDR3 DNA is TGTGCCAGCTCCGGACAGGGGATAAGTGAGCAGTTCTTC. It is translated as CASSGQGISEQFF.

The chain employs TRBV10-1 and TRBJ2-2; D ambiguous. In germline, CDR1 is WNHNN, CDR2 SYGVQD (reference sequence). The CDR3 extends over 12 amino acids. Trimming took 5 bases from V and 3 from J, leaving 4 bases between them. CDR3 DNA: TGCGCCAGCAGTTCGGACACCGGGGAGCTGTTTTTT. It encodes CASSSDTGELFF.

The chain uses TRBV28 and TRBJ1-4, with TRBD1 identical over 7 bases. V was pared by 6 bases and J by 11 bases, with 12 bases of the junction left unmatched. CDR1 and CDR2 from the germline V gene are MDHEN and SYDVKM. The CDR3 is made up of 14 amino acids. The CDR3 sequence: CASSLQGLRGKLFF. DNA for the CDR3: TGTGCCAGCAGCCTACAGGGGTTACGTGGGAAACTGTTTTTT. Looking up the rest from reference TRBV28 and TRBJ1-4 gives the full variable domain: DVKVTQSSRYLVKRTGEKVFLECVQDMDHENMFWYRQDPGLGLRLIYFSYDVKMKEKGDIPEGYSVSREKKERFSLILESASTNQTSMYLCASSLQGLRGKLFFGSGTQLSVL.

The CDR3 region is CASSPIPEGGEQYF. DNA of the CDR3: TGTGCCAGCAGCCCAATCCCCGAGGGCGGCGAGCAGTACTTC. V is TRBV7-8 and J is TRBJ2-7; D is perhaps TRBD2 (5 bases). V lost 5 bases to trimming and J lost 6 bases, with 17 bases between them. Germline assignment: CDR1 SGHVS and CDR2 FQNEAQ. The CDR3 covers 14 residues.

The V gene is TRBV27, the J gene TRBJ2-1; 11 bases align to TRBD2. J lost 5 bases, V lost 7 bases, and 7 bases had no gene match. The CDR3 length is 15 residues. The germline V gene has CDR1 MNHEY and CDR2 SMNVEV (reference sequence). CDR3 DNA sequence: TGTGCCAGCAAGAAAGGACTAGCGGGCGACAATGAGCAGTTCTTC. Its protein is CASKKGLAGDNEQFF.

The chain carries TRBV14 and TRBJ2-3, with D unresolved. The CDR3 is 11 amino acids. Germline CDR1 SGHDN, CDR2 FVKESK. Trimming stripped 1 base from V and 8 bases from J, with 4 bases between. CDR3 protein: CASSQASTQYF. The CDR3 DNA reads as TGTGCCAGCAGCCAAGCCAGTACGCAGTATTTT. Drawing the rest from reference TRBV14 and TRBJ2-3, the complete variable domain is EAGVTQFPSHSVIEKGQTVTLRCDPISGHDNLYWYRRVMGKEIKFLLHFVKESKQDESGMPNNRFLAERTGGTYSTLKVQPAELEDSGVYFCASSQASTQYFGPGTRLTVL.

This chain uses TRBV19 with TRBJ1-1; TRBD1 matches 10 bases. The CDR3 sequence is 13 residues long. In germline, CDR1 is LNHDA, CDR2 SQIVND (reference sequence). V lost 8 bases and J lost 4; bases outside the gene matches: 4. This CDR3 reads CASDRGRGTEAFF. CDR3 bases: TGTGCCAGTGACAGGGGGCGCGGCACTGAAGCTTTCTTT. Looking up the rest from reference TRBV19 and TRBJ1-1 gives the full variable domain: DGGITQSPKYLFRKEGQNVTLSCEQNLNHDAMYWYRQDPGQGLRLIYYSQIVNDFQKGDIAEGYSVSREKKESFPLTVTSAQKNPTAFYLCASDRGRGTEAFFGQGTRLTVV.

The chain has TRBV5-1 and TRBJ2-7, with 10 bases aligning to TRBD1. The V segment lost 4 bases and the J segment 5 bases; nucleotides outside the gene matches: 3. The CDR3 has 13 residues. Germline assignment: CDR1 SGHRS and CDR2 YFSETQ. The CDR3 region has the DNA TGCGCCAGCAGCCCGACAGGGGGCGACGAGCAGTACTTC. Protein: CASSPTGGDEQYF.

The chain joins TRBV6-5 to TRBJ1-6; D gene unclear. Germline CDR1 is MNHEY and CDR2 is SVGAGI. This CDR3 has 12 amino acids. V shed 5 bases and J shed 10 bases, with 9 bases lying between them. This CDR3 is CASSTAGSPLHF. The CDR3 DNA reads TGTGCCAGCAGTACGGCGGGGTCACCCCTCCACTTT.

V and J are TRBV27 and TRBJ1-2, with D unresolved. The germline V gene encodes CDR1 MNHEY and CDR2 SMNVEV (reference sequence). V was clipped by 5 bases and J by 1 base, with 11 bases between them. This CDR3 is built from 14 residues. The CDR3 coding sequence is TGTGCCAGCAGTGCCTACGGCGGTAACTATGGCTACACCTTC. As protein: CASSAYGGNYGYTF.

The V call is TRBV6-5, the J call TRBJ2-1; D remains ambiguous. The CDR3 is 14 amino acids. Germline V CDR1 and CDR2: MNHEY, SVGAGI. V gave up 6 bases and J gave up 0 bases, with 9 bases separating them. The CDR3 loop is CASRDSSSYNEQFF. The CDR3 coding sequence is TGTGCCAGCAGAGACTCGAGCTCCTACAATGAGCAGTTCTTC.

As to this clone: The same CDR3 arises from other DNA sequences in this sample as well. The V call is TRBV18, the J call TRBJ2-5; D possibly corresponds to TRBD2 (6 bases). Germline V gene sequence: CDR1 KGHSH, CDR2 LQKENI. V was trimmed by 2 bases and J by 4 bases, leaving 11 bases between them. The CDR3 runs to 14 residues. DNA of the CDR3: TGTGCCAGCTCACCAACGGGAGTTCGAGAGACCCAGTACTTC. Amino acid sequence: CASSPTGVRETQYF.

The V and J genes are TRBV11-2 and TRBJ2-7; TRBD2 agrees at 10 bases. V lost 3 bases, J lost 3 bases, and 5 bases stayed unmatched. The germline CDR1 and CDR2 sequences are SGHAT and FQNNGV. This CDR3 contains 15 residues. The CDR3 nucleotides are TGTGCCAGCAGCTTGGGGGCTAGCGGGAGCTACGAGCAGTACTTC. Translating it yields CASSLGASGSYEQYF.

The V and J genes are TRBV29-1 and TRBJ2-2; D is unresolved. Trimming removed 4 bases at V and 3 bases at J, with 12 bases between. CDR3 length: 14 residues. From germline, CDR1 is SQVTM and CDR2 ANQGSEA. The CDR3 spells CSVGSREYTGELFF. In nucleotides, the CDR3 is TGCAGCGTTGGGTCTCGTGAGTACACCGGGGAGCTGTTTTTT.

A single count supports this clone. V gene TRBV7-9 combines with J gene TRBJ1-5; 7 bases are a match to TRBD1. After removal of 5 bases from V and 3 bases from J, the junction contained 4 bases not matched to a gene. The CDR3 is 14 residues long. In germline, CDR1 is SEHNR, CDR2 FQNEAQ (reference sequence). CDR3 residues: CASSPTGANQPQHF. The CDR3 nucleotides are TGTGCCAGCAGCCCTACAGGGGCCAATCAGCCCCAGCATTTT. The full variable domain, rest sourced from reference TRBV7-9 and TRBJ1-5, is DTGVSQNPRHKITKRGQNVTFRCDPISEHNRLYWYRQTLGQGPEFLTYFQNEAQLEKSRLLSDRFSAERPKGSFSTLEIQRTEQGDSAMYLCASSPTGANQPQHFGDGTRLSIL.

J is TRBJ2-2 and V is TRBV5-1; 12 bases line up with TRBD2. Germline trimming cut 3 bases from V and 3 bases from J; bases unmatched to any gene: 12. Per germline, CDR1 SGHRS and CDR2 YFSETQ. CDR3 size: 19 residues. The CDR3 protein is CASSSGLAGLSSDTGELFF. CDR3 in DNA: TGCGCCAGCAGCTCCGGACTAGCGGGACTTTCCTCGGACACCGGGGAGCTGTTTTTT.